The clone carrying this T cell receptor beta chain was observed a few times. This entry comes from a study of regulatory T cells in long-lasting Graves disease. The CDR3 runs 12 residues. Germline V gene sequence: CDR1 GTSNPN, CDR2 SVGIG (reference sequence). Trimming stripped 2 bases from V and 8 bases from J, with 10 bases between. Time point of the sample: newly diagnosed GD, antithyroid drugs for less than 3 months. With RNA extracted from PBMCs as input, the TCR library was made. Building of the TCR beta libraries involved iRepertoire HTBI primers and Arm-PCR of CDR3 regions. From the multiplex PCR reads, TCRdb called clonotypes with MiXCR, one entry per CDR3 protein. The sample lists about 540,000 distinct CDR3 sequences, roughly 13% occurring once. These same records also appear under a second study, on T cells in Graves' hyperthyroidism and ophthalmopathy. In that study: Absence of ophthalmopathy progression within 18 months defined stable Graves' hyperthyroidism. Patients with ophthalmopathy were separated from those with stable hyperthyroidism by a 13 V-J model. Ophthalmopathy was identified by the model a median about 6.4 months ahead of onset.

The chain uses TRBV30 and TRBJ2-1; D gene uncertain. The sample was peripheral blood mononuclear cells (PBMCs), taken at new diagnosis, from a patient treated with antithyroid drugs. The clonotype was recovered from a man aged 25-45 years with Graves disease. The CDR3 reads CAWSSSYHEQFF. In DNA form, the CDR3 reads TGTGCCTGGAGTTCATCATACCATGAGCAGTTCTTC.